A single sample gave rise to the 26 T cell receptor beta chains below, sequenced in a study of identical twins. TCRdb re-called the 5' RACE reads through MiXCR, storing one row per CDR3 protein. The sample holds hundreds of thousands of distinct CDR3 sequences; roughly 24% are singletons and the top ten take around 3%. These data also formed part of another study, on T cells expressing NK-cell markers.

Sequencing was done on a sample of CD4+ T cells sorted from blood. The receptors were sampled from a woman under 30 in good health.

This chain connects TRBV20-1 to TRBJ2-5, with unresolved D. The ends were cut back, 2 bases at V and 4 bases at J, with 11 bases in the middle. This CDR3 region has 13 residues. The germline CDR1 and CDR2 sequences are DFQATT and SNEGSKA (reference sequence). The chain's CDR3 is CSARNPIGETQYF. The CDR3 bases are TGCAGTGCTAGAAACCCCATCGGAGAGACCCAGTACTTC.

The CDR3 DNA sequence: TGTGCCAGCTCACCTGGCGGTGTCTCCCAAGAGACCCAGTACTTC. The encoded protein is CASSPGGVSQETQYF. V and J are TRBV18 and TRBJ2-5; D is unclear. Germline V gives CDR1 KGHSH, CDR2 LQKENI. The CDR3 is 15 residues long. V gave up 3 bases and J gave up 1 base, with 12 bases separating them.

This clonotype turned up a few times. The V call is TRBV5-1, the J call TRBJ2-1, with D possibly matching TRBD2 (5 bases). Germline CDR1 and CDR2: SGHRS and YFSETQ. Trimming cost V 0 bases and J 3 bases, with 7 bases left between them. The CDR3 totals 14 residues. CDR3 nucleotides: TGCGCCAGCAGCTTGGGACTATTCTACAATGAGCAGTTCTTC. Translating it yields CASSLGLFYNEQFF.

This clonotype was found once. CDR3 nucleotide sequence: TGCAGTGCTAGTTGGTACGGGACAGGAGGAGCTTTCTTT. This gives the protein CSASWYGTGGAFF. The J gene is TRBJ1-1, the V gene TRBV20-1; TRBD1 matches 8 bases. CDR3 length: 13 amino acids. The germline CDR1 and CDR2 sequences are DFQATT and SNEGSKA (reference sequence). J was trimmed by 10 bases and V by 3 bases; bases with no gene match: 10.

The chain links TRBV5-1 to TRBJ2-1; no clear D gene. V was clipped by 4 bases and J by 6 bases, with 5 bases between them. The CDR3 length is 11 residues. Germline V gene sequence: CDR1 SGHRS, CDR2 YFSETQ. CDR3 nucleotide sequence: TGCGCCAGCAGCGCGGCCAATGAGCAGTTCTTC. This translates into CASSAANEQFF.

The CDR3 loop reads CASVGLKNTEAFF. The CDR3 coding sequence is TGTGCCAGTGTCGGACTGAAGAACACTGAAGCTTTCTTT. V is TRBV19 and J is TRBJ1-1; D unresolved. CDR1 and CDR2 from the germline V gene are LNHDA and SQIVND (reference sequence). This CDR3 contains 13 residues. The germline V and J ends were trimmed by 8 bases and 1 base, with 11 bases remaining between them.

This chain uses TRBV5-1 with TRBJ2-7; D not certain. Trimming pared 6 bases from V and 4 bases from J, leaving 20 bases between. The length of the CDR3 is 15 residues. The V gene's germline CDR1 is SGHRS and CDR2 YFSETQ. CDR3 DNA: TGCGCCAGCAAAGATCGGACCGGGCCGACTTACGAGCAGTACTTC. Residues: CASKDRTGPTYEQYF.

This clonotype was found a few times. The chain is built from TRBV6-2 or TRBV6-3 and TRBJ2-7; D is perhaps TRBD2 (5 bases). The length of the CDR3 is 14 residues. V gave up 2 bases and J gave up 0 bases, with 8 bases separating them. Germline V gene lookup returns CDR1 MNHEY and CDR2 SVGEGT. CDR3 sequence: CASSYDYRSYEQYF. The DNA for the CDR3 is TGTGCCAGCAGTTACGACTACCGCTCCTACGAGCAGTACTTC.

There are a few counts of this clonotype. The rearrangement joins TRBV29-1 to TRBJ2-7; D assignment may be TRBD1 or TRBD2 (6 bases each). There are 14 residues in the CDR3. The V end lost 4 bases, the J end lost 6 bases, and 19 bases lay between the germline ends. The germline CDR1 and CDR2 sequences are SQVTM and ANQGSEA. For the CDR3, the DNA is TGCAGCGTTGGGGGCTGGGGGGCCTCAGTCGAGCAGTACTTC. This translates into CSVGGWGASVEQYF.

This sequence joins TRBV3-1 and TRBJ1-2, with 7 bases that match TRBD1. CDR1 is LGHDT, CDR2 YNNKEL, per germline (reference sequence). The CDR3 has 17 amino acids. The V gene end was trimmed by 3 bases and the J gene end by 0 bases; junction bases not matched to a gene: 10. Here the CDR3 reads CASSHQTGVKANYGYTF. CDR3 bases: TGTGCCAGCAGCCATCAAACAGGGGTCAAAGCTAACTATGGCTACACCTTC.

This clonotype showed up just a few times. J is TRBJ2-7 and V is TRBV3-1, with 11 positions matching TRBD2. The V gene's germline CDR1 is LGHDT and CDR2 YNNKEL (reference sequence). V lost 2 bases and J lost 5; bases outside the gene matches: 2. The CDR3 is 14 amino acids. The CDR3 DNA reads as TGTGCCAGCAGCCAAATAGCGGGGGGGAACGAGCAGTACTTC. This gives the protein CASSQIAGGNEQYF.

This clonotype was picked up a small number of times. The gene calls are TRBV15 and TRBJ1-2; D is unclear. V was shortened by 0 bases and J by 7 bases, with 15 bases between the two germline ends. CDR3 length: 15 residues. From germline, CDR1 is LNHNV and CDR2 YYDKDF (reference sequence). CDR3 nucleotides: TGTGCCACCAGCAGAGATCGGGCAGGTTTGGGTGGCTACACCTTC. It yields the protein CATSRDRAGLGGYTF.

The chain uses TRBV6-5 and TRBJ2-7; D gene unclear. The CDR3 runs to 15 residues. Trimming left V 0 bases short and J 0 bases short, with 9 bases between. The germline gives CDR1 MNHEY, CDR2 SVGAGI. The CDR3 DNA reads TGTGCCAGCAGTTACTCGAAGGCAGGCTCCTACGAGCAGTACTTC. Its protein product is CASSYSKAGSYEQYF.

This clonotype has a handful of counts. The J gene is TRBJ1-1, the V gene TRBV12-3 or TRBV12-4, with D perhaps matching TRBD1 (6 bases). This CDR3 is built from 16 residues. V lost 3 bases to trimming and J lost 0 bases, with 14 bases between them. This CDR3 is CASSFGDRLMNTEAFF. The CDR3 DNA reads TGTGCCAGCAGTTTTGGCGACAGGCTCATGAACACTGAAGCTTTCTTT.

V is TRBV3-1 and J is TRBJ1-1; D remains ambiguous. CDR3 size: 15 residues. Between the trimmed V and J ends, which lost 1 base and 4 bases, there was a span of 13 bases. Per the germline V gene, CDR1 is LGHDT and CDR2 is YNNKEL (reference sequence). In DNA form, the CDR3 reads TGTGCCAGCAGCCAAGTCCCGTCCTGGGGCACTGAAGCTTTCTTT. This translates into CASSQVPSWGTEAFF. The whole variable domain, filled in from reference TRBV3-1 and TRBJ1-1, reads DTAVSQTPKYLVTQMGNDKSIKCEQNLGHDTMYWYKQDSKKFLKIMFSYNNKELIINETVPNRFSPKSPDKAHLNLHINSLELGDSAVYFCASSQVPSWGTEAFFGQGTRLTVV.

The sample holds a few counts of this clonotype. This sequence joins TRBV6-2 or TRBV6-3 and TRBJ1-5, with 7 bases matching TRBD1. V lost 5 bases and J lost 1; bases outside the gene matches: 20. The CDR3 has 20 residues. Germline CDR1 MNHEY, CDR2 SVGEGT. CDR3 region: CASSPYRGTADWSSNQPQHF. In DNA, the CDR3 is TGTGCCAGCAGTCCCTATCGTGGGACAGCCGACTGGTCGAGCAATCAGCCCCAGCATTTT.

This clonotype was recorded at least ten times. The CDR3 DNA reads as TGTGCCAGCAGGAAGGGACAGCTAGCCAAAAACATTCAGTACTTC. Its translation: CASRKGQLAKNIQYF. The chain employs TRBV27 and TRBJ2-4; TRBD1 matches at 7 bases. CDR1 is MNHEY, CDR2 SMNVEV, per germline (reference sequence). V shed 6 bases, J shed 0 bases, and the junction held 5 bases outside the gene matches. This CDR3 is 15 amino acids long.

The chain carries TRBV20-1 and TRBJ2-4, with a weak D call TRBD1 (6 bases). Trimming cost V 5 bases and J 0 bases, with 11 bases left between them. This CDR3 has 14 residues. Germline lookup yields CDR1 DFQATT and CDR2 SNEGSKA (reference sequence). CDR3 in DNA: TGCAGTGCTCTGGACAGCCTAGCCAAAAACATTCAGTACTTC. The encoded protein is CSALDSLAKNIQYF.

This clonotype was observed a handful of times. This chain uses TRBV5-8 with TRBJ2-1; D is possibly TRBD2 (5 bases). Germline V gene sequence: CDR1 SGHTS, CDR2 YDEGEE. CDR3 length: 16 residues. V gave up 0 bases and J gave up 4 bases, with 14 bases separating them. CDR3 in DNA: TGTGCCAGCAGCTTGGTACGAGGGTTTTGGTACAATGAGCAGTTCTTC. Translated, it gives CASSLVRGFWYNEQFF. The variable domain in full, completed from reference TRBV5-8 and TRBJ2-1, reads EAGVTQSPTHLIKTRGQQATLRCSPISGHTSVYWYQQALGLGLQFLLWYDEGEERNRGNFPPRFSGRQFPNYSSELNVNALELEDSALYLCASSLVRGFWYNEQFFGPGTRLTVL.

The chain joins TRBV2 to TRBJ2-1; D remains unclear. The CDR3 is 12 amino acids. V gave up 7 bases and J gave up 4 bases, with 8 bases separating them. Per germline, CDR1 SNHLY and CDR2 FYNNEI. The CDR3 region is CASKSEYNEQFF. CDR3 in DNA: TGTGCCAGCAAGAGCGAGTACAATGAGCAGTTCTTC.

The V and J genes are TRBV6-1 and TRBJ1-1; no clear D gene. CDR3 length: 14 residues. With 5 bases removed from V and 1 base from J, the gap between germline ends came to 11 bases. The germline V gene encodes CDR1 MNHNS and CDR2 SASEGT. For the CDR3, the DNA is TGTGCCAGCAGTAGGAACAGACCGAACACTGAAGCTTTCTTT. Translated, it gives CASSRNRPNTEAFF.

This clonotype was seen more than once but under ten times. CDR3 in amino acids: CASSQTGTRSSYNEQFF. The DNA of the CDR3 is TGCGCCAGCAGCCAGACCGGGACTAGGAGCTCCTACAATGAGCAGTTCTTC. The chain recombines TRBV4-3 with TRBJ2-1; 8 bases map to TRBD2. Unmatched junction bases numbered 7, after V lost 3 bases and J lost 0 bases. Germline V gene sequence: CDR1 LGHNA, CDR2 YSLEER. The CDR3 consists of 17 residues.

This clonotype showed up just a few times. The gene calls are TRBV12-3 or TRBV12-4 and TRBJ1-1; the D is unclear. The ends were cut back, 3 bases at V and 6 bases at J, with 11 bases in the middle. CDR3 length: 13 amino acids. Here the CDR3 DNA reads TGTGCCAGCAGTTTGGGTCAGAGGTCTGAAGCTTTCTTT. Translated, it gives CASSLGQRSEAFF.

V gene TRBV9 combines with J gene TRBJ2-5; 7 bases line up with TRBD2. The CDR3 covers 16 residues. Trimming cost V 4 bases and J 2 bases; bases outside gene matches: 11. Germline V CDR1 and CDR2: SGDLS, YYNGEE. The CDR3, as DNA: TGTGCCAGCAGCCCCCGGGACTACCTAAGGCAAGAGACCCAGTACTTC. This encodes CASSPRDYLRQETQYF.

The chain carries TRBV2 and TRBJ1-5; possible D gene TRBD1, 5 bases. CDR1 is SNHLY and CDR2 is FYNNEI in the germline V gene. The CDR3 has 15 amino acids. V dropped 3 bases and J dropped 5 bases, with 14 bases sitting between them. This chain's CDR3 is CASSDNRPQYQPQHF. For the CDR3, the DNA is TGTGCCAGCAGTGATAACAGGCCCCAATATCAGCCCCAGCATTTT.

This clonotype was found a few times. V gene TRBV4-3 combines with J gene TRBJ2-1; 7 nucleotides agree with TRBD2. The CDR3 has 16 amino acids. Germline V gene sequence: CDR1 LGHNA, CDR2 YSLEER. The V segment lost 2 bases and the J segment 4 bases; nucleotides outside the gene matches: 8. CDR3 loop: CASSQIAGQTYNEQFF. The CDR3 bases are TGCGCCAGCAGCCAAATAGCGGGCCAGACTTACAATGAGCAGTTCTTC.